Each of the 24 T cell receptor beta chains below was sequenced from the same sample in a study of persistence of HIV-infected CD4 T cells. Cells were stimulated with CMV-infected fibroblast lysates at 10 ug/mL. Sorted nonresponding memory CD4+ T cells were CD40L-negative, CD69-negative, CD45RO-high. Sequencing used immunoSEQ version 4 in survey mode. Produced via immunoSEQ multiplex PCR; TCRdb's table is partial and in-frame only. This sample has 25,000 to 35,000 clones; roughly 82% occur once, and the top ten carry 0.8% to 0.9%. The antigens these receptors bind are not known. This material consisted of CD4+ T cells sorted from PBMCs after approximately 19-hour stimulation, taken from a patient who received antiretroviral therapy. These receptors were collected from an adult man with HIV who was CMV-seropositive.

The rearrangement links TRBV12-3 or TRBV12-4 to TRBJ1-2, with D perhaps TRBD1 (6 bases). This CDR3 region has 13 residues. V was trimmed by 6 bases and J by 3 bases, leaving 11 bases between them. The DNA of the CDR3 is TGTGCCAGCAGCCCTCAGGGGCACTATGGCTACACCTTC. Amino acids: CASSPQGHYGYTF.

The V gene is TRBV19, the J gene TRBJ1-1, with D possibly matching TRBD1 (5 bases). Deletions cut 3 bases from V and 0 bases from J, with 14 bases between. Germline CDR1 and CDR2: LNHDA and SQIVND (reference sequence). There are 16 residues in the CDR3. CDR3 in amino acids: CASSMVRASMNTEAFF. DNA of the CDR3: TGTGCCAGTAGTATGGTCAGGGCGTCCATGAACACTGAAGCTTTCTTT.

The CDR3 nucleotides read TGTGCCAGCAGACCTGGACAGGGGGTTCAGGAGACCCAGTACTTC. Protein product: CASRPGQGVQETQYF. The chain links TRBV6-2 or TRBV6-3 to TRBJ2-5, with 10 bases that match TRBD1. From germline, CDR1 is MNHEY and CDR2 SVGEGT. This CDR3 has 15 amino acids. V shed 6 bases and J 5 bases; nucleotides not matched to a gene: 9.

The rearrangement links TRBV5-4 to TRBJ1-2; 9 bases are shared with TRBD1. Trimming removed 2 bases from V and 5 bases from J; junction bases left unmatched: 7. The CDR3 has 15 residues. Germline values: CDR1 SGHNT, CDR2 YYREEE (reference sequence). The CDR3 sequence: CASSLEQGALYGYTF. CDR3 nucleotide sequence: TGTGCCAGCAGCTTAGAACAGGGGGCATTGTATGGCTACACCTTC.

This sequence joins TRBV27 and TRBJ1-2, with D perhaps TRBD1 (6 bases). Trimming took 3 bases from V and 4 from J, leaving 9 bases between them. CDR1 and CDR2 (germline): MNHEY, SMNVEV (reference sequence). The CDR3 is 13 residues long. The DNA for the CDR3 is TGTGCCAGCAGTTTCCGAGGGGGCTATGGCTACACCTTC. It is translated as CASSFRGGYGYTF.

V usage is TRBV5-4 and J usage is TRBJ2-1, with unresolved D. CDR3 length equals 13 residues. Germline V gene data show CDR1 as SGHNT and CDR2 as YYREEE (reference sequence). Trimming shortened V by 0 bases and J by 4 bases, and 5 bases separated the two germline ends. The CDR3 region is CASSLDGYNEQFF. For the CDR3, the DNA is TGTGCCAGCAGCTTGGACGGGTACAATGAGCAGTTCTTC.

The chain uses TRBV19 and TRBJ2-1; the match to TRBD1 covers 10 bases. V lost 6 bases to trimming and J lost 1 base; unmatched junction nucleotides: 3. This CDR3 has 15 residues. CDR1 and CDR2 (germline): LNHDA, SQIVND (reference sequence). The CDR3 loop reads CASRRDRGSYNEQFF. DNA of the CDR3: TGTGCCAGTAGGAGGGACAGGGGTTCCTACAATGAGCAGTTCTTC.

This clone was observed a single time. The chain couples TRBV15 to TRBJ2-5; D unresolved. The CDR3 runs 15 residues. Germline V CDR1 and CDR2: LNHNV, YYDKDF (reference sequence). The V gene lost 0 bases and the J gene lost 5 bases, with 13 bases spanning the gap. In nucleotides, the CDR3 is TGTGCCACCAGCAGAGATCTGGGTATCGGGGAGACCCAGTACTTC. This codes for CATSRDLGIGETQYF.

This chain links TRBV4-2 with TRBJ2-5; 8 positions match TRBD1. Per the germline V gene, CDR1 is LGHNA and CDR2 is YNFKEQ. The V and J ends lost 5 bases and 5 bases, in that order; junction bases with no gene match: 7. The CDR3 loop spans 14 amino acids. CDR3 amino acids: CASSKDRAGETQYF. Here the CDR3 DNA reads TGTGCCAGCAGCAAGGACAGGGCCGGGGAGACCCAGTACTTC.

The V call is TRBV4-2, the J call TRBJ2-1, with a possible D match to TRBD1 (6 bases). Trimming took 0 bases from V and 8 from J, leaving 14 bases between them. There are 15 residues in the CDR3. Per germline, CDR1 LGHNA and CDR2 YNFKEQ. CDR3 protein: CASSQDYRQVDEQFF. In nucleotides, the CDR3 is TGTGCCAGCAGCCAAGATTACCGACAGGTGGATGAGCAGTTCTTC.

The CDR3 protein is CASSQDRETQQFF. The CDR3 DNA follows: TGTGCCAGCAGCCAAGATCGAGAAACACAGCAGTTCTTC. The chain recombines TRBV4-2 with TRBJ2-1; the D is unclear. This CDR3 comprises 13 residues. Deletions cut 0 bases from V and 11 bases from J, with 11 bases between. CDR1 is LGHNA, CDR2 YNFKEQ, per germline.

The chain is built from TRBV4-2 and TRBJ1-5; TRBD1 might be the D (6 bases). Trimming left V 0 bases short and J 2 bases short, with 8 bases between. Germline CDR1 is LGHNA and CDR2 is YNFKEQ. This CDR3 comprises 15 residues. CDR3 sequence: CASSQDWTGNQPQHF. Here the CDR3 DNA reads TGTGCCAGCAGCCAAGATTGGACAGGCAATCAGCCCCAGCATTTT.

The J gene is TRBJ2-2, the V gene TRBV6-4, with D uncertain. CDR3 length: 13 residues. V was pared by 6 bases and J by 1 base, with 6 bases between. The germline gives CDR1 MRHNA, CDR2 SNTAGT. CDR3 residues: CASRAQNTGELFF. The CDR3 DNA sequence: TGTGCCAGCAGAGCACAGAACACCGGGGAGCTGTTTTTT.

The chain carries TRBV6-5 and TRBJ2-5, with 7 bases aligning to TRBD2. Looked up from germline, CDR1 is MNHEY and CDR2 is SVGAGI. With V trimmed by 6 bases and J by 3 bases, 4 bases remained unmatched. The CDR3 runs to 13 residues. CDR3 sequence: CASSSGLEETQYF. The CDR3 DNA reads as TGTGCCAGCAGCTCAGGACTAGAAGAGACCCAGTACTTC.

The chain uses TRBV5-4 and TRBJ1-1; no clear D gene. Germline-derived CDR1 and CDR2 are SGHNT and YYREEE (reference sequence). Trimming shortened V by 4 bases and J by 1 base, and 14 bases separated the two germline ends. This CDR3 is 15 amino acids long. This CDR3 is CASSPAEAGNTEAFF. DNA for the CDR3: TGTGCCAGCAGCCCGGCTGAGGCGGGGAACACTGAAGCTTTCTTT.

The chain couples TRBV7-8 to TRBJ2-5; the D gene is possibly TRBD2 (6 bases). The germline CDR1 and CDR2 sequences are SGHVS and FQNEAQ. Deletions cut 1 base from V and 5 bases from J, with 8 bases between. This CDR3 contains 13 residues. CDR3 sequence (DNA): TGTGCCAGCAGCTTAGTGGGGAGGGAGACCCAGTACTTC. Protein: CASSLVGRETQYF.

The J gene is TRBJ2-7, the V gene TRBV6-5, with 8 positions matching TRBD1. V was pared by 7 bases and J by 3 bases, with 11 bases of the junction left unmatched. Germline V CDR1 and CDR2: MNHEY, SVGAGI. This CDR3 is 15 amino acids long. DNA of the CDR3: TGTGCCAGCATTAACAGGGGGATAGCTGGCTACGAGCAGTACTTC. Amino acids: CASINRGIAGYEQYF.

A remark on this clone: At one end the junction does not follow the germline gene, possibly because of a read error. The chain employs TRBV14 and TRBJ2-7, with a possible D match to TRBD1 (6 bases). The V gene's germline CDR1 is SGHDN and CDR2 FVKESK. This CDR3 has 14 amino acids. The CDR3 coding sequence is TGTGCCAGCAGCCAAGCCAGGGGAACCTACGAGCAGTGCTTC. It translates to CASSQARGTYEQCF.

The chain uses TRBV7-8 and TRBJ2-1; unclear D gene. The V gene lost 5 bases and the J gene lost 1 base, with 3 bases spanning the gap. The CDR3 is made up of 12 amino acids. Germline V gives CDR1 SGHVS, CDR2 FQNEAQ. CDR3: CASSPSYNEQFF. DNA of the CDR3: TGTGCCAGCAGCCCATCCTACAATGAGCAGTTCTTC.

DNA of the CDR3: TGTGCCAGCAGCTTTAGCGGGGGGTACCAAGAGACCCAGTACTTC. Translated: CASSFSGGYQETQYF. The chain joins TRBV7-8 to TRBJ2-5, with 10 nucleotides matching TRBD2. The CDR3 consists of 15 residues. Germline V CDR1 and CDR2: SGHVS, FQNEAQ. Trimming removed 3 bases from V and 0 bases from J; junction bases left unmatched: 1.

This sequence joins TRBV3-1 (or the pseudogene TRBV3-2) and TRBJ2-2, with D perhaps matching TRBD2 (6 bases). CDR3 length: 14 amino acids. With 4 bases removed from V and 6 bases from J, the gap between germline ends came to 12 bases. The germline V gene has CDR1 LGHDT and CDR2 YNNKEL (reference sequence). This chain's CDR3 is CASSLAGGAGELFF. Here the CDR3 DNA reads TGTGCCAGCAGCCTGGCAGGAGGGGCCGGGGAGCTGTTTTTT.

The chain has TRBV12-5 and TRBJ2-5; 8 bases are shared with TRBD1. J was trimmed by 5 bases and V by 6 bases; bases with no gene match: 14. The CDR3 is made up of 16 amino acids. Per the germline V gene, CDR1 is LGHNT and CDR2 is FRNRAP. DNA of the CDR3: TGTGCTAGTGGGACCGAAGAGCAGGGGGCAACGGAGACCCAGTACTTC. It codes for CASGTEEQGATETQYF.

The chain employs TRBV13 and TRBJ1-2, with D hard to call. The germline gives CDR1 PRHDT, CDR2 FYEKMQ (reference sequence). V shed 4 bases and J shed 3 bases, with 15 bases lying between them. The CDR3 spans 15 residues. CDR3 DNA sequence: TGTGCCAGCAGCTCCCGATGGGAGGTAGACTATGGCTACACCTTC. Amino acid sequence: CASSSRWEVDYGYTF.

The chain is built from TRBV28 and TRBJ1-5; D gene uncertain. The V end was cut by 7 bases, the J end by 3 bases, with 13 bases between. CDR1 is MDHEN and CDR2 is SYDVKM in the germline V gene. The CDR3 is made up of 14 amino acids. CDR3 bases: TGTGCCAGCACCGAAGGGTCAGTCAATCAGCCCCAGCATTTT. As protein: CASTEGSVNQPQHF. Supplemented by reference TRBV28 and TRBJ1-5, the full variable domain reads DVKVTQSSRYLVKRTGEKVFLECVQDMDHENMFWYRQDPGLGLRLIYFSYDVKMKEKGDIPEGYSVSREKKERFSLILESASTNQTSMYLCASTEGSVNQPQHFGDGTRLSIL.